This is a list of T cell receptor beta chains from one sample in a study of T-cell memory formation after mild COVID-19. Using its own MiXCR run on the 5' RACE reads, TCRdb lists one record per CDR3 protein. Of roughly 89,000 distinct CDR3 sequences in the sample, about 13% were seen once. The sample consisted of PBMCs or a T cell subset sorted from them (not recorded which). These receptor sequences come from an adult woman who had mild COVID-19 (a few samples of this study predate the infection). Cell type and time point are not known. The CDR3 runs from the conserved cysteine through the conserved F or W. The D gene is left open where the match is weak. Size is stated for part of the rows, as once, few or many counts, or as a class when the clone is expanded.

>-|TRBV15|TRBJ1-5|TRBD1
CATSPSRQGGQPQHF
TGTGCCACCAGCCCATCTCGACAGGGAGGACAGCCCCAGCATTTT
>-|TRBV11-2|TRBJ2-2|-
CASSLDLWGSTGELFF
TGTGCCAGCAGCTTAGACCTCTGGGGAAGCACCGGGGAGCTGTTTTTT
>few|TRBV4-1|TRBJ2-5|-
CASSLLPTEEETQYF
TGCGCCAGCAGCCTTTTGCCGACTGAGGAAGAGACCCAGTACTTC
>-|TRBV6-5|TRBJ1-6|TRBD1
CASSYGQGLSPLHF
TGTGCCAGCAGTTACGGACAGGGGCTTTCACCCCTCCACTTT
>-|TRBV19|TRBJ2-2|-
CASRIGSPIPGELFF
TGTGCCAGTAGGATCGGCAGTCCCATTCCCGGGGAGCTGTTTTTT
>few|TRBV10-3|TRBJ2-2|TRBD2
CAISESTSGNTGELFF
TGTGCCATCAGTGAGTCGACTAGCGGGAACACCGGGGAGCTGTTTTTT
>-|TRBV19|TRBJ2-1|TRBD2
CASSIAASGSYNEQFF
TGTGCCAGTAGTATCGCGGCTAGCGGATCCTACAATGAGCAGTTCTTC
>-|TRBV9|TRBJ1-6|-
CASSVEDPGVGSPLHF
TGTGCCAGCAGCGTAGAGGACCCGGGGGTTGGTTCACCCCTCCACTTT
>-|TRBV7-2|TRBJ2-5|-
CAPGTGPERGSGETQYF
TGTGCCCCCGGGACAGGGCCTGAGCGGGGGAGTGGGGAGACCCAGTACTTC
>-|TRBV30|TRBJ1-2|TRBD1
CAWGQGNYGYTF
TGTGCCTGGGGACAGGGAAACTATGGCTACACCTTC
>many|TRBV12-3/TRBV12-4|TRBJ2-3|TRBD2
CASSPSGGSSDTQYF
TGTGCCAGCAGCCCTAGTGGCGGGAGCTCAGATACGCAGTATTTT
>-|TRBV3-1|TRBJ2-3|TRBD2
CASSQSPGTSATDTQYF
TGTGCCAGCAGCCAATCTCCCGGGACTAGCGCCACTGATACGCAGTATTTT
>few|TRBV3-1|TRBJ1-2|TRBD1
CASSPDSDRNYGYTF
TGTGCCAGCAGCCCCGACTCGGACAGGAACTATGGCTACACCTTC
>-|TRBV12-3/TRBV12-4|TRBJ2-1|TRBD2
CASSPGTRKNEQFF
TGTGCCAGCAGCCCCGGGACTAGAAAGAATGAGCAGTTCTTC
>-|TRBV6-6|TRBJ1-5|TRBD1
CASSLRQGPENYQPQHF
TGTGCCAGCAGTCTCAGACAGGGGCCAGAAAACTATCAGCCCCAGCATTTT
>many|TRBV29-1|TRBJ2-7|-
CSVTTPRMEQYF
TGCAGCGTGACTACCCCTAGGATGGAGCAGTACTTC
>few|TRBV4-1|TRBJ2-5|-
CASSQDHLQVETQYF
TGCGCCAGCAGCCAAGATCACCTACAGGTGGAGACCCAGTACTTC
>-|TRBV7-2|TRBJ1-2|-
CASSSLRVGYTF
TGTGCCAGCAGCAGTCTAAGGGTTGGCTACACCTTC
>few|TRBV6-5|TRBJ1-2|-
CASSYSSQGMGAYGYTF
TGTGCCAGCAGTTACTCCAGTCAAGGGATGGGGGCCTATGGCTACACCTTC
>few|TRBV9|TRBJ2-1|TRBD2
CASSHQGIAGGPGVNEQFF
TGTGCCAGCAGTCACCAAGGAATAGCGGGAGGCCCGGGGGTCAATGAGCAGTTCTTC
>-|TRBV10-3|TRBJ2-4|-
CARGGLGAKNIQYF
TGTGCCAGAGGGGGTTTGGGAGCCAAAAACATTCAGTACTTC
>few|TRBV15|TRBJ2-1|TRBD1
CATSVDRGLNEQFF
TGTGCCACCAGCGTGGACAGGGGGCTCAATGAGCAGTTCTTC
>-|TRBV12-3/TRBV12-4|TRBJ1-5|-
CASSNGQPQHF
TGTGCCAGCAGTAACGGTCAGCCCCAGCATTTT
>few|TRBV7-8|TRBJ1-2|-
CASSSPGQHYGYTF
TGTGCCAGCAGCTCCCCCGGACAGCACTATGGCTACACCTTC
>-|TRBV4-1|TRBJ2-7|-
CASSHSTSSDEQYF
TGCGCCAGCAGCCACTCGACTAGTTCCGACGAGCAGTACTTC
>many|TRBV12-3/TRBV12-4|TRBJ2-7|-
CASPLYEQYF
TGTGCCAGCCCCTTGTACGAGCAGTACTTC
>few|TRBV7-8|TRBJ1-2|-
CASSPGSLYGYTF
TGTGCCAGCAGCCCAGGGTCCCTCTATGGCTACACCTTC
>few|TRBV6-5|TRBJ1-5|-
CASSYSKGPNQPQHF
TGTGCCAGCAGTTACTCGAAAGGGCCTAATCAGCCCCAGCATTTT
>few|TRBV7-9|TRBJ2-5|-
CASSSDSRIETQYF
TGTGCCAGCAGCTCCGACAGCCGTATCGAGACCCAGTACTTC
>-|TRBV4-1|TRBJ2-5|-
CASSPTLAVGYQETQYF
TGCGCCAGCAGCCCCACCCTAGCTGTGGGATACCAAGAGACCCAGTACTTC
>-|TRBV13|TRBJ2-1|-
CASSSLRDYNEQFF
TGTGCCAGCAGCTCCCTCCGGGACTACAATGAGCAGTTCTTC
>-|TRBV14|TRBJ1-2|TRBD1
CASSQAIVTGPSYTF
TGTGCCAGCAGCCAAGCTATAGTGACAGGGCCAAGCTACACCTTC